This T cell receptor beta chain was recovered during a study of blood T cell repertoires in COVID-19. At the level of the study: There were acute and convalescent COVID-19 samples, and they came from the United States, Italy and Spain. PBMCs, B-cell-depleted T cells, or T cells were the source of the cDNA or gDNA that made up the material.

Source study methods: Quantification of nucleated cells was approximated via reference gene primer amplification. The data were produced by immunoSEQ multiplex PCR, yet TCRdb's version contains in-frame clones alone and is incomplete. Clone size and V and J calls were adopted from that table, with D and trimming inferred from the DNA. In the table there are some 280,000 clones, roughly 88% of which are singletons. Germline V gene lookup returns CDR1 KGHSH and CDR2 LQKENI. Trimming removed 4 bases at V and 4 bases at J, with 10 bases between. The CDR3 consists of 14 residues. The sequenced sample consisted of peripheral blood. The receptor comes from a woman aged 25 to 39 with active or convalescent COVID-19. V gene TRBV18 combines with J gene TRBJ2-2; D uncertain. The CDR3 region is CASSLKAGTGELFF. CDR3 nucleotide sequence: TGTGCCAGCTCACTTAAGGCAGGCACCGGGGAGCTGTTTTTT. The variable domain in full, with the rest retrieved from reference TRBV18 and TRBJ2-2, is NAGVMQNPRHLVRRRGQEARLRCSPMKGHSHVYWYRQLPEEGLKFMVYLQKENIIDESGMPKERFSAEFPKEGPSILRIQQVVRGDSAAYFCASSLKAGTGELFFGEGSRLTVL.